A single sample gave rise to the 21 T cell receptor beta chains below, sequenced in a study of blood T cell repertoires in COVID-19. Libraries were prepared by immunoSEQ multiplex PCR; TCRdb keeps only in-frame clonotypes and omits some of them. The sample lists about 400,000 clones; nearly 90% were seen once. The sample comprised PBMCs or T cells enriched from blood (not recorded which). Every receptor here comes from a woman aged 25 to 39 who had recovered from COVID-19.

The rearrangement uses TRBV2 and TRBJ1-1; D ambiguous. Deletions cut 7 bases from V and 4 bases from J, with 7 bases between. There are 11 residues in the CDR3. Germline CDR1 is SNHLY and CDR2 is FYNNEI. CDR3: CASITPTEAFF. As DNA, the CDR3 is TGTGCCAGCATAACACCCACTGAAGCTTTCTTT.

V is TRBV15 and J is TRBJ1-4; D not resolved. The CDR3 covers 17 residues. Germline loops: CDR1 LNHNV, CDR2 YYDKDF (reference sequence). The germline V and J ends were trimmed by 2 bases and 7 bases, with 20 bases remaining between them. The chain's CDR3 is CATSRLYAGGGSEKLFF. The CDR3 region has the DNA TGTGCCACCAGCAGACTTTACGCCGGCGGAGGGAGTGAAAAACTGTTTTTT.

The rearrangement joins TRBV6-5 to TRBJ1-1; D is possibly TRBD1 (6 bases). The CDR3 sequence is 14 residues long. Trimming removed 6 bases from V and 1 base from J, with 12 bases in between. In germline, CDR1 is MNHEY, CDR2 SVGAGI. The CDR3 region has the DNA TGTGCCAGCAGAGGGGACACTTCGAACACTGAAGCTTTCTTT. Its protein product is CASRGDTSNTEAFF.

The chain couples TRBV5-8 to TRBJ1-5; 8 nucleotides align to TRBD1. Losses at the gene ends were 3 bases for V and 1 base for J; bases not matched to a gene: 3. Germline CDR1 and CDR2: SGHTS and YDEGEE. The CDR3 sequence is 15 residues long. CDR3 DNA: TGTGCCAGCAGCTCGGACAGGGTCAGCAATCAGCCCCAGCATTTT. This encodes CASSSDRVSNQPQHF. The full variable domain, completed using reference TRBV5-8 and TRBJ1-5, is EAGVTQSPTHLIKTRGQQATLRCSPISGHTSVYWYQQALGLGLQFLLWYDEGEERNRGNFPPRFSGRQFPNYSSELNVNALELEDSALYLCASSSDRVSNQPQHFGDGTRLSIL.

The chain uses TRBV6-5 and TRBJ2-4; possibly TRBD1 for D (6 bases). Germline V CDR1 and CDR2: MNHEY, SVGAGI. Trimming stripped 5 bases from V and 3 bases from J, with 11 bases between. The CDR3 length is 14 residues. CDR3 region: CASSHRDIKNIQYF. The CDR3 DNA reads TGTGCCAGCAGTCACCGGGACATCAAAAACATTCAGTACTTC.

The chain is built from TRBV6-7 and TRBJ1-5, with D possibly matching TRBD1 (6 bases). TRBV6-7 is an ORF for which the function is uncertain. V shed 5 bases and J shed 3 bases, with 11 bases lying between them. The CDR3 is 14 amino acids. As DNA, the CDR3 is TGTGCCAGCAGTCAGGGGAGGGACAATCAGCCCCAGCATTTT. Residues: CASSQGRDNQPQHF.

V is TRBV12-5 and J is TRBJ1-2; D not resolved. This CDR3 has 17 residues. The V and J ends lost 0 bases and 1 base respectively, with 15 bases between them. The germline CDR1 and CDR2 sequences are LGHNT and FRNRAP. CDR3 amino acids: CASGLVPQIEGNYGYTF. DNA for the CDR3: TGTGCTAGTGGTTTGGTTCCTCAGATTGAGGGTAACTATGGCTACACCTTC.

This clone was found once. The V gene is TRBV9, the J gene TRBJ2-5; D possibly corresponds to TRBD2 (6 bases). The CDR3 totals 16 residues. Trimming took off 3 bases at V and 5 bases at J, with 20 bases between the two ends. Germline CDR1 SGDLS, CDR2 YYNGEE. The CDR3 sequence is CASSGGTLGTVETQYF. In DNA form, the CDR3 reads TGTGCCAGCAGCGGCGGGACGCTAGGCACGGTGGAGACCCAGTACTTC.

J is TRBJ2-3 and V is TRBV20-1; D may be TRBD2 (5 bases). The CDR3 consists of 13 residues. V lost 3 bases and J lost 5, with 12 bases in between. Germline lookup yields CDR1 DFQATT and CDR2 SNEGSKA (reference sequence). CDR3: CSASLRGEDTQYF. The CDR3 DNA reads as TGCAGTGCTAGTCTACGGGGAGAAGATACGCAGTATTTT.

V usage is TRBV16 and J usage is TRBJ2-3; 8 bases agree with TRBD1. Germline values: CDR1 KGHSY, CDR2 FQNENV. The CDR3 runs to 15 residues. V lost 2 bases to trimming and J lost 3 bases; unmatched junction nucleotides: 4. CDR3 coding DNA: TGTGCCAGCAGCCAAGGTCAGGGGGCGACAGATACGCAGTATTTT. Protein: CASSQGQGATDTQYF.

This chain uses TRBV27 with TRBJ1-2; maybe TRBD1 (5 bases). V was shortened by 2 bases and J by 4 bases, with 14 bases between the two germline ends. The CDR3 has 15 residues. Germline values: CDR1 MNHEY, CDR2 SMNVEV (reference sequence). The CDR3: CASSLRGPFFYGYTF. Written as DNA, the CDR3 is TGTGCCAGCAGTTTAAGGGGCCCCTTCTTCTATGGCTACACCTTC.

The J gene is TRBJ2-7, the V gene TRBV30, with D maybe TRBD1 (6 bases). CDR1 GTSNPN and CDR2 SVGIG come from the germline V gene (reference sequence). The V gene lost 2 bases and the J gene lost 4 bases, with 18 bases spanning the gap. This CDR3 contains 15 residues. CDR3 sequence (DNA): TGTGCCTGGAGTCCCGCACAGGGATTAGGATACGAGCAGTACTTC. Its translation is CAWSPAQGLGYEQYF. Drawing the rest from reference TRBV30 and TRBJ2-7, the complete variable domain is SQTIHQWPATLVQPVGSPLSLECTVEGTSNPNLYWYRQAAGRGLQLLFYSVGIGQISSEVPQNLSASRPQDRQFILSSKKLLLSDSGFYLCAWSPAQGLGYEQYFGPGTRLTVT.

For the CDR3, the DNA is TGTGCCACCAGCACCGGGGGAGACACAGATACGCAGTATTTT. Translating it yields CATSTGGDTDTQYF. V usage is TRBV15 and J usage is TRBJ2-3, with D perhaps matching TRBD2 (6 bases). V was trimmed by 4 bases and J by 2 bases, leaving 10 bases between them. The germline gives CDR1 LNHNV, CDR2 YYDKDF (reference sequence). CDR3 size: 14 residues.

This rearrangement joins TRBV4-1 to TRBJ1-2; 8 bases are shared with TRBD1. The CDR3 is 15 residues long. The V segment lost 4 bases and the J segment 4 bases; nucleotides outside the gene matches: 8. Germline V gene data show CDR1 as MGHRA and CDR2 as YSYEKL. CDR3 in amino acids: CASSLARDRIYGYTF. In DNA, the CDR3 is TGCGCCAGCAGCCTGGCGAGGGACAGGATCTATGGCTACACCTTC.

This chain's CDR3 is CASSFLAGPYEQYF. The CDR3 DNA sequence: TGTGCCAGCAGTTTTCTAGCGGGTCCCTACGAGCAGTACTTC. This chain connects TRBV6-5 to TRBJ2-7, with TRBD2 matching over 8 bases. The CDR3 extends over 14 amino acids. CDR1 and CDR2 from the germline V gene are MNHEY and SVGAGI. V lost 4 bases to trimming and J lost 2 bases; unmatched junction nucleotides: 4.

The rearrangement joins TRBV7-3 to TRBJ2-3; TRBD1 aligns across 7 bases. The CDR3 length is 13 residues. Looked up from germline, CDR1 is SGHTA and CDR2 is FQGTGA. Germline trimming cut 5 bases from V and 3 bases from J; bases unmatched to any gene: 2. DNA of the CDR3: TGTGCCAGCAGCCCGGACAGGACAGATACGCAGTATTTT. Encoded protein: CASSPDRTDTQYF.

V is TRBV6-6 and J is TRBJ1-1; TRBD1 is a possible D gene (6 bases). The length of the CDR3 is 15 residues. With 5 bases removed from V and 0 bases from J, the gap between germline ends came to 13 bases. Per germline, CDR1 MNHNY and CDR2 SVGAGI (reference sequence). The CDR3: CASSDPDRMNTEAFF. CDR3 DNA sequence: TGTGCCAGCAGTGACCCCGACAGGATGAACACTGAAGCTTTCTTT.

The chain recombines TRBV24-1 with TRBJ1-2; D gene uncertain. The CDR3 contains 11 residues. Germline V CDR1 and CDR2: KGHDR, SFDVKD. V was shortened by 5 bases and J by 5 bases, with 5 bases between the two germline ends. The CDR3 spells CATSAAYGYTF. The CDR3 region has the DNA TGTGCCACCAGTGCAGCGTATGGCTACACCTTC.

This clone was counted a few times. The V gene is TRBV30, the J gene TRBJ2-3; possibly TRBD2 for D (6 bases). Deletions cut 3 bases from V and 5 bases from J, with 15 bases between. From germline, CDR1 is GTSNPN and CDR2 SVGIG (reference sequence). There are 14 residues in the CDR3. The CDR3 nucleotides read TGTGCCTGGAGCTTGGGGGGAGACCGAGATACGCAGTATTTT. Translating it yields CAWSLGGDRDTQYF.

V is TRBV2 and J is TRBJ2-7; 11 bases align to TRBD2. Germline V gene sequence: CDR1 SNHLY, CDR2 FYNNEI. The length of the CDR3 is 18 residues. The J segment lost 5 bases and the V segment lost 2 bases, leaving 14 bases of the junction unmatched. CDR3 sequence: CASSEPGTSGPGRNEQYF. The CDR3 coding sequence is TGTGCCAGCAGTGAACCCGGGACTAGCGGACCTGGACGAAACGAGCAGTACTTC.

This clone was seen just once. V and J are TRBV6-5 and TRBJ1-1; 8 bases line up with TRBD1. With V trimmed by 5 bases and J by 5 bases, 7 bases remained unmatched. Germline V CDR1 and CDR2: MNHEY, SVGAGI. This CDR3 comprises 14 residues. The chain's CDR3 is CASSTYRGRTEAFF. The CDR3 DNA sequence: TGTGCCAGCAGTACATACAGGGGGAGGACTGAAGCTTTCTTT.